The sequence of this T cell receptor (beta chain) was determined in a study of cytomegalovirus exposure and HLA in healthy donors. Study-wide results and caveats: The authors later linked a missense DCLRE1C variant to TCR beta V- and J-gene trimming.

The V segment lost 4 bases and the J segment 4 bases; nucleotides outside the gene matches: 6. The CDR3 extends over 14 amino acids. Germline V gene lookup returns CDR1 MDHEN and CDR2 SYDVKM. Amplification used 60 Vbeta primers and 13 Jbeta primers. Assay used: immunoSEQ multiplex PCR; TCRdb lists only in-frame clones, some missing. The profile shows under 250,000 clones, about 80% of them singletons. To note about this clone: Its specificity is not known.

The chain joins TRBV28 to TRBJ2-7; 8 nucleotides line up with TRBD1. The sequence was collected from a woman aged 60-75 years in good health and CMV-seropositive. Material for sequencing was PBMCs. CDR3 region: CASSSGTGRYEQYF. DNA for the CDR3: TGTGCCAGCAGTTCCGGGACAGGACGATACGAGCAGTACTTC.